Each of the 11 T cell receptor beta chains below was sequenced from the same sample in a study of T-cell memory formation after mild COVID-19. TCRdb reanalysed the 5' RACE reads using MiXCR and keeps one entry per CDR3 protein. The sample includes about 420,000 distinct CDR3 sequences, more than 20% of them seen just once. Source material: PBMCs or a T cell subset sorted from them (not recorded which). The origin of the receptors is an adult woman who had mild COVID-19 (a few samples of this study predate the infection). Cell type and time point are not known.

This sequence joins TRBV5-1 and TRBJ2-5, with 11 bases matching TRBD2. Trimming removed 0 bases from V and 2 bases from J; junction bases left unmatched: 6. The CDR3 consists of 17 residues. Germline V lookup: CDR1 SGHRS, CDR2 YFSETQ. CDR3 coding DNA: TGCGCCAGCAGCTTGGGACTAGCGGGACGGATTCAAGAGACCCAGTACTTC. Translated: CASSLGLAGRIQETQYF. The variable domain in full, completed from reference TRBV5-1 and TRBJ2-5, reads KAGVTQTPRYLIKTRGQQVTLSCSPISGHRSVSWYQQTPGQGLQFLFEYFSETQRNKGNFPGRFSGRQFSNSRSEMNVSTLELGDSALYLCASSLGLAGRIQETQYFGPGTRLLVL.

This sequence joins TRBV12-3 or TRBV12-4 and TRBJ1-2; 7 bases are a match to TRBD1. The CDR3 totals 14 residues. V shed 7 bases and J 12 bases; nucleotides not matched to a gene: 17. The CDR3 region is CASTSTWDRRNDTF. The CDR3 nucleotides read TGTGCCAGCACCTCAACTTGGGACAGAAGGAATGACACCTTC.

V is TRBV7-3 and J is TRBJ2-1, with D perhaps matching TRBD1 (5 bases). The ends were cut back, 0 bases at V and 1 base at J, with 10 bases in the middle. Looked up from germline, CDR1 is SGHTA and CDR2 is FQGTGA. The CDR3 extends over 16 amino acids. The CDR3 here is CASSLTRTRSYNEQFF. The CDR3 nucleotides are TGTGCCAGCAGCTTAACCCGGACACGGTCCTACAATGAGCAGTTCTTC.

The CDR3 reads CASSQEPGLSDEQYF. In nucleotides, the CDR3 is TGCGCCAGCAGCCAAGAGCCCGGTCTTTCGGACGAGCAGTACTTC. J is TRBJ2-7 and V is TRBV4-1; no reliable D call. The CDR3 covers 15 residues. Germline loops: CDR1 MGHRA, CDR2 YSYEKL. V shed 0 bases and J shed 5 bases, with 14 bases lying between them.

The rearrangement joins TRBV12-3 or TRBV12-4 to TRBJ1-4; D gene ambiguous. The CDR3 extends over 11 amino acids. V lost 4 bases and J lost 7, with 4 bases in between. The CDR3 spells CASSWGEKLFF. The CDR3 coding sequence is TGTGCCAGCAGTTGGGGTGAAAAACTGTTTTTT.

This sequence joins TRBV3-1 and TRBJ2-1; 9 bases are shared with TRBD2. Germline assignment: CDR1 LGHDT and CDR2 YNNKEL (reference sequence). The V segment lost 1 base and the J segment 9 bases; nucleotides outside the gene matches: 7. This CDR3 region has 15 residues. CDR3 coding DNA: TGTGCCAGCAGCCAAGTGGCGGGGGGGACCGGTGAGCAGTTCTTC. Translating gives CASSQVAGGTGEQFF.

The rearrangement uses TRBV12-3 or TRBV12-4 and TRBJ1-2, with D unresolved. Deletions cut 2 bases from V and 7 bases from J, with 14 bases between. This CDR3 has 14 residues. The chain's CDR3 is CASSLPGPLFGYTF. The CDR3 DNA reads TGTGCCAGCAGTTTACCCGGACCGCTCTTTGGCTACACCTTC.

CDR3 sequence reads: CATSDRGGPGTDTQYF. CDR3 coding DNA: TGTGCCACCAGTGACCGGGGTGGCCCGGGCACAGATACGCAGTATTTT. The chain links TRBV24-1 to TRBJ2-3, with a tentative D call TRBD2 (5 bases). Between the trimmed V and J ends, which lost 4 bases and 1 base, there was a span of 14 bases. There are 16 residues in the CDR3. Germline CDR1 is KGHDR and CDR2 is SFDVKD.

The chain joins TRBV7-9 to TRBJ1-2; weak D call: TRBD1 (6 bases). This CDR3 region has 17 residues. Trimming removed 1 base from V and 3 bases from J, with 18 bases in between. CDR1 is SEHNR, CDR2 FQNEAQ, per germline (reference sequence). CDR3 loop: CASSLVGRGERHYGYTF. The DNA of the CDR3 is TGTGCCAGCAGCTTAGTGGGCAGGGGAGAGCGTCACTATGGCTACACCTTC.

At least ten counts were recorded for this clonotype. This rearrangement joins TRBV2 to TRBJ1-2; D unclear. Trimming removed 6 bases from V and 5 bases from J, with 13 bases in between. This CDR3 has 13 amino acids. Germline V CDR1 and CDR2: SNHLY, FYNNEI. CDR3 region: CASSPSPVYGYTF. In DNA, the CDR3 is TGTGCCAGCAGCCCCAGTCCGGTTTATGGCTACACCTTC.

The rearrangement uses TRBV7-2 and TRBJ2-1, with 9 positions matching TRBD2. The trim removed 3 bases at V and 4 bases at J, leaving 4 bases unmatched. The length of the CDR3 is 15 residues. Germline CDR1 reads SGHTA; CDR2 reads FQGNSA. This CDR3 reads CASSFWLAGYNEQFF. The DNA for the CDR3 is TGTGCCAGCAGCTTTTGGCTAGCGGGATACAATGAGCAGTTCTTC.